One and the same sample provided the 2 T cell receptor beta chains below, sequenced in a study of blood T cell repertoires in COVID-19. The repertoire was sequenced with immunoSEQ multiplex PCR; TCRdb's copy has only in-frame clones and lacks some. The data contain tens of thousands of clones, around four fifths of them singletons. The sequenced material came from peripheral blood. These receptors originate from a human donor in a cohort sampled during active COVID-19.

This clone was counted only a few times. V usage is TRBV6-4 and J usage is TRBJ1-2; 9 bases align to TRBD1. The CDR3 spans 15 residues. After removal of 3 bases from V and 3 bases from J, the junction contained 5 bases not matched to a gene. The V gene's germline CDR1 is MRHNA and CDR2 SNTAGT. The CDR3 sequence is CASSETWTGDYGYTF. Written as DNA, the CDR3 is TGTGCCAGCAGTGAAACTTGGACAGGGGACTATGGCTACACCTTC.

This clone came up a few times. V is TRBV11-2 and J is TRBJ1-3, with D possibly matching TRBD1 (5 bases). CDR1 and CDR2 from the germline V gene are SGHAT and FQNNGV. The CDR3 is 17 residues long. V dropped 4 bases and J dropped 0 bases, with 16 bases sitting between them. CDR3 in DNA: TGTGCCAGCAGCTCCATCAGAGACAGTTTCTCTGGAAACACCATATATTTT. Translation: CASSSIRDSFSGNTIYF.